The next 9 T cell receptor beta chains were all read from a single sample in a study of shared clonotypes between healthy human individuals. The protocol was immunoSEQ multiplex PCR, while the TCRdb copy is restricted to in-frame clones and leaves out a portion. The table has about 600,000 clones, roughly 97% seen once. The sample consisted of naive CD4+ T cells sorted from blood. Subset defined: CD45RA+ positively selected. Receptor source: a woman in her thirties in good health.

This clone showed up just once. The CDR3 region is CASSLRGDQPQHF. The CDR3 nucleotides are TGTGCCAGCTCCTTAAGGGGAGATCAGCCCCAGCATTTT. This chain uses TRBV18 with TRBJ1-5; maybe TRBD1 (5 bases). Trimming took off 6 bases at V and 5 bases at J, with 11 bases between the two ends. Germline V lookup: CDR1 KGHSH, CDR2 LQKENI. The CDR3 totals 13 residues.

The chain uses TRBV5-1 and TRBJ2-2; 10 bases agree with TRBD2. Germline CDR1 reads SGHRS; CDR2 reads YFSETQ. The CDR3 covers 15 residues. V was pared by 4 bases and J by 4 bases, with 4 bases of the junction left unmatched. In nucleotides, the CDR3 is TGCGCCAGCAGCAGCTGGACTAGCGGCACCGGGGAGCTGTTTTTT. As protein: CASSSWTSGTGELFF.

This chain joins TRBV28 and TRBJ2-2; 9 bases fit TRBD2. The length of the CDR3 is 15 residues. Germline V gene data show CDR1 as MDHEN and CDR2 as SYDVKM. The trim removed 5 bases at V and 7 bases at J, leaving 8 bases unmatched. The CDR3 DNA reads TGTGCCAGCAGTCCCAGGCTAGCGGGATACGGGGAGCTGTTTTTT. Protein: CASSPRLAGYGELFF.

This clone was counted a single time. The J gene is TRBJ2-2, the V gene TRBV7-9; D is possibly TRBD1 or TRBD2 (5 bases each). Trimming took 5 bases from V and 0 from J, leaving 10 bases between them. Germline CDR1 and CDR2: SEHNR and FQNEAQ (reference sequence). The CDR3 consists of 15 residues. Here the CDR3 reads CASSPTGPNTGELFF. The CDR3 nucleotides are TGTGCCAGCAGCCCCACGGGGCCGAACACCGGGGAGCTGTTTTTT.

The CDR3 region is CASSFTWNQPQHF. CDR3 DNA sequence: TGTGCCAGCAGCTTCACATGGAATCAGCCCCAGCATTTT. The genes are TRBV27 and TRBJ1-5, with D uncertain. The V end was cut by 6 bases, the J end by 4 bases, with 10 bases between. Germline CDR1 and CDR2: MNHEY and SMNVEV (reference sequence). The CDR3 spans 13 residues.

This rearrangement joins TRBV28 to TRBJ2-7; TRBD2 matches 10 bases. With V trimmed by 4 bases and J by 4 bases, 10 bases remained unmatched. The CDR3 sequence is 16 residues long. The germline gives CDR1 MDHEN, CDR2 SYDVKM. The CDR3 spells CASSSPLAGAVYEQYF. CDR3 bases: TGTGCCAGCAGTTCACCTCTAGCGGGAGCGGTTTACGAGCAGTACTTC. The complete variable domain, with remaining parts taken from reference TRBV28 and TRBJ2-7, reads DVKVTQSSRYLVKRTGEKVFLECVQDMDHENMFWYRQDPGLGLRLIYFSYDVKMKEKGDIPEGYSVSREKKERFSLILESASTNQTSMYLCASSSPLAGAVYEQYFGPGTRLTVT.

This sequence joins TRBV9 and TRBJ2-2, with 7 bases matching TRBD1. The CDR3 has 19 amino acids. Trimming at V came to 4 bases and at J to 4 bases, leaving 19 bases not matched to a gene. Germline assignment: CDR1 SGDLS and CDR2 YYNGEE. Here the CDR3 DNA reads TGTGCCAGCAGCCCATACGAAATCAGGGACAGAACCTTCACCGGGGAGCTGTTTTTT. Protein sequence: CASSPYEIRDRTFTGELFF.

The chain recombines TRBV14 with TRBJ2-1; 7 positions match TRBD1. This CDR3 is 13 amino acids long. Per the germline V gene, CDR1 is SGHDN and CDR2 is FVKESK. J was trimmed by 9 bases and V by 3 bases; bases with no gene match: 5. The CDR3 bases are TGTGCCAGCAGCCAGACAGGGTTTGGTGAGCAGTTCTTC. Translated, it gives CASSQTGFGEQFF.

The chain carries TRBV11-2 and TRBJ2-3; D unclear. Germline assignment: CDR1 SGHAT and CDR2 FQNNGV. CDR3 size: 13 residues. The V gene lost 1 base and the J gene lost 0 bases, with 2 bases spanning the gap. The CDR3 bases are TGTGCCAGCAGCTTAGTTAGCACAGATACGCAGTATTTT. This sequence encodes CASSLVSTDTQYF. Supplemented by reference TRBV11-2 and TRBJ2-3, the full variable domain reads EAGVAQSPRYKIIEKRQSVAFWCNPISGHATLYWYQQILGQGPKLLIQFQNNGVVDDSQLPKDRFSAERLKGVDSTLKIQPAKLEDSAVYLCASSLVSTDTQYFGPGTRLTVL.